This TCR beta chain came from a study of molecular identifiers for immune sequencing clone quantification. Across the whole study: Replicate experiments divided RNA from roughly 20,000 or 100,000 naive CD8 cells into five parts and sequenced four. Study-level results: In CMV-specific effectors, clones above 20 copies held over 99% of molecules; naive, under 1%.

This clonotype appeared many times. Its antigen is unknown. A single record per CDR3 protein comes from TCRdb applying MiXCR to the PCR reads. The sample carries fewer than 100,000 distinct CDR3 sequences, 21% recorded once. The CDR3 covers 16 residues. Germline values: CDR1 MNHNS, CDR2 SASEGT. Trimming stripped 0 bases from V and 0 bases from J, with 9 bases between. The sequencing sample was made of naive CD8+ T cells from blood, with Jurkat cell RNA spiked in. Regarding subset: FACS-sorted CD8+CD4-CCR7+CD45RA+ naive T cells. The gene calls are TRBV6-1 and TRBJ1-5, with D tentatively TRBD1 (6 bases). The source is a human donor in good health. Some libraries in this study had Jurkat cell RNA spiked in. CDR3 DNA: TGTGCCAGCAGTGAAGCCACAGGGCTTAGCAATCAGCCCCAGCATTTT. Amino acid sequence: CASSEATGLSNQPQHF.